The 5 T cell receptor beta chains reported below all come from one sample, sequenced in a study of glioma-infiltrating T cells after dendritic cell vaccination. Sequencing was performed with immunoSEQ multiplex PCR; in TCRdb, only in-frame clones are kept and a portion is missing. There are some 58,000 clones in the sample; 70% to 90% occur only once, and roughly 9% lies in the top ten. As to time point: after dendritic cell vaccination, including at tumor progression/relapse. The sample consisted of blood, taken after dendritic cell vaccination. Receptor source: a human donor with glioblastoma.

The chain has TRBV5-1 and TRBJ2-3; possibly TRBD2 for D (6 bases). The CDR3 runs 18 residues. The ends were cut back, 0 bases at V and 1 base at J, with 18 bases in the middle. CDR1 and CDR2 (germline): SGHRS, YFSETQ. Written as DNA, the CDR3 is TGCGCCAGCAGCTTGGGAGGGCGGGGCCCTCTGCGCACAGATACGCAGTATTTT. It encodes CASSLGGRGPLRTDTQYF.

The chain is built from TRBV29-1 and TRBJ2-2; 8 bases match TRBD1. Trimming cost V 6 bases and J 2 bases; bases outside gene matches: 14. The CDR3 length is 17 residues. Germline V gene data show CDR1 as SQVTM and CDR2 as ANQGSEA. The CDR3 bases are TGCAGCGTCACCCTGGGGTCCCAGGGGGCCAACACCGGGGAGCTGTTTTTT. It codes for CSVTLGSQGANTGELFF.

This clone was detected only a few times. The chain joins TRBV4-3 to TRBJ1-2, with 7 bases lining up with TRBD1. The CDR3 totals 16 residues. With V trimmed by 0 bases and J by 7 bases, 11 bases remained unmatched. CDR1 is LGHNA, CDR2 YSLEER, per germline. CDR3 sequence (DNA): TGCGCCAGCAGCCAAGAAGACAGGTCGACAGGGCCTGGCTACACCTTC. Translated: CASSQEDRSTGPGYTF.

The chain recombines TRBV19 with TRBJ2-3, with 8 bases identical to TRBD2. The CDR3 extends over 15 amino acids. The V gene end was trimmed by 9 bases and the J gene end by 5 bases; junction bases not matched to a gene: 13. Germline CDR1 reads LNHDA; CDR2 reads SQIVND (reference sequence). This CDR3 is CASQNRGGLGDTQYF. CDR3 DNA sequence: TGTGCCAGCCAAAATCGGGGGGGACTGGGAGATACGCAGTATTTT.

The chain has TRBV2 and TRBJ1-1, with TRBD1 matching 11 bases. The V gene end was trimmed by 5 bases and the J gene end by 7 bases; junction bases not matched to a gene: 6. The germline V gene encodes CDR1 SNHLY and CDR2 FYNNEI. CDR3 length: 14 residues. CDR3 protein: CASSLDRGRVEAFF. The DNA for the CDR3 is TGTGCCAGCAGTTTGGACAGGGGGCGTGTTGAAGCTTTCTTT.